These 24 T cell receptor beta chains were all obtained from the same sample, sequenced in a study of early T cells in non-severe SARS-CoV-2 infection (dated by TCRdb to the early 2020s). Libraries were constructed by 5' RACE. Sequencer: NextSeq 500. TCRdb reprocessing: public reads trimmed at Q25 with fastp, clones called with MiXCR, in-frame beta chains kept. A single entry per CDR3 protein holds the most common genes and DNA from its merged rows. This sample has over 50,000 distinct CDR3 sequences in its table, and roughly an eighth of those were observed once. The top ten constitute around 2.8% of the sample. Sequenced input: whole blood. All receptors derive from an adult who was a healthcare worker with PCR-confirmed SARS-CoV-2 infection or an uninfected control (not recorded which).

This clonotype was found a few times. The V gene is TRBV5-4, the J gene TRBJ2-1; either TRBD1 or TRBD2 may supply D (5 bases each). Germline V lookup: CDR1 SGHNT, CDR2 YYREEE (reference sequence). The CDR3 loop spans 13 amino acids. The V end lost 4 bases, the J end lost 6 bases, and 11 bases lay between the germline ends. CDR3 residues: CASSGPGPNEQFF. As DNA, the CDR3 is TGTGCCAGCAGCGGCCCGGGACCCAATGAGCAGTTCTTC.

This clonotype was seen ten or more times. The V and J genes are TRBV27 and TRBJ1-1; TRBD1 is a possible D gene (6 bases). V gave up 2 bases and J gave up 4 bases, with 20 bases separating them. CDR3 length: 17 residues. Germline V gives CDR1 MNHEY, CDR2 SMNVEV (reference sequence). The CDR3 region has the DNA TGTGCCAGCAGTTTAAGGGGCACCGGGACACCATTCACTGAAGCTTTCTTT. This sequence encodes CASSLRGTGTPFTEAFF.

This clonotype was seen repeatedly, ten times or more. This sequence joins TRBV28 and TRBJ2-5, with D hard to call. V lost 5 bases to trimming and J lost 4 bases, with 11 bases between them. CDR1 is MDHEN, CDR2 SYDVKM, per germline. The CDR3 covers 13 residues. CDR3: CASSLRTRETQYF. CDR3 nucleotide sequence: TGTGCCAGCAGTCTCCGGACGAGAGAGACCCAGTACTTC.

Concerning this clonotype itself: A read error may explain this, as a much larger clone is one base away. The J gene is TRBJ2-7, the V gene TRBV12-3 or TRBV12-4; D gene unclear. The CDR3 has 11 amino acids. The V and J ends lost 2 bases and 4 bases respectively, with 3 bases between them. The CDR3 loop reads CASSLKYEQYF. For the CDR3, the DNA is TGTGCCAGCAGTTTAAAGTACGAGCAGTACTTC.

This clonotype turned up a few times. The chain joins TRBV5-1 to TRBJ2-7; no definite D call. Germline V gives CDR1 SGHRS, CDR2 YFSETQ. The CDR3 totals 13 residues. The V end lost 4 bases, the J end lost 0 bases, and 8 bases lay between the germline ends. CDR3 residues: CASSLPPSYEQYF. CDR3 in DNA: TGCGCCAGCAGCCTACCTCCCTCCTACGAGCAGTACTTC.

This clonotype was counted at least ten times. The chain recombines TRBV19 with TRBJ1-5; no clear D gene. The CDR3 is made up of 12 amino acids. Germline assignment: CDR1 LNHDA and CDR2 SQIVND (reference sequence). Trimming removed 7 bases from V and 0 bases from J, with 4 bases in between. The CDR3 region is CASTSSNQPQHF. The DNA of the CDR3 is TGTGCCAGTACCTCTAGCAATCAGCCCCAGCATTTT.

In its sample, this clonotype was seen many times. The V gene is TRBV29-1, the J gene TRBJ2-1; no reliable D call. This CDR3 is built from 13 residues. CDR1 is SQVTM and CDR2 is ANQGSEA in the germline V gene. V lost 1 base, J lost 12 bases, and 16 bases lay in between. The DNA of the CDR3 is TGCAGCGTTGAAGTAACAGTCCTTACGGGGCAGTTCTTC. It is translated as CSVEVTVLTGQFF.

This clonotype has a handful of counts. This chain joins TRBV5-1 and TRBJ2-1; D gene ambiguous. The CDR3 runs 15 residues. The V end lost 2 bases, the J end lost 9 bases, and 18 bases lay between the germline ends. Germline loops: CDR1 SGHRS, CDR2 YFSETQ. Written as DNA, the CDR3 is TGCGCCAGCAGCTTAGACCCCCGAGGTTCCGGTGAGCAGTTCTTC. This sequence encodes CASSLDPRGSGEQFF.

Ten or more counts support this clonotype. The CDR3 here is CASSKPGTSYNEQFF. CDR3 DNA: TGTGCCAGCAGTAAACCCGGGACTAGCTACAATGAGCAGTTCTTC. The rearrangement uses TRBV6-5 and TRBJ2-1, with 8 bases matching TRBD2. Germline V lookup: CDR1 MNHEY, CDR2 SVGAGI. This CDR3 comprises 15 residues. J lost 3 bases, V lost 5 bases, and 6 bases had no gene match.

The rearrangement uses TRBV20-1 and TRBJ1-5; D gene unclear. Trimming cost V 0 bases and J 7 bases, with 22 bases left between them. Germline CDR1 and CDR2: DFQATT and SNEGSKA (reference sequence). This CDR3 comprises 17 residues. The CDR3 DNA sequence: TGCAGTGCTAGAGATCGACGGGCAGGTCGAGCTTCGCAGCCCCAGCATTTT. It encodes CSARDRRAGRASQPQHF.

This clonotype was picked up many times. V usage is TRBV11-2 and J usage is TRBJ2-5, with 13 bases that match TRBD2. The CDR3 runs to 15 residues. V trimming: 1 base; J trimming: 5 bases; junction bases outside the gene matches: 1. In germline, CDR1 is SGHAT, CDR2 FQNNGV. The CDR3 loop reads CASSLGTSGSETQYF. CDR3 nucleotides: TGTGCCAGCAGCTTAGGGACTAGCGGGAGTGAGACCCAGTACTTC.

Only a few counts were recorded for this clonotype. This chain uses TRBV7-6 with TRBJ2-1, with D hard to call. Germline assignment: CDR1 SGHVS and CDR2 FNYEAQ. The CDR3 runs 15 residues. The germline V and J ends were trimmed by 8 bases and 9 bases, with 23 bases remaining between them. The CDR3 DNA follows: TGTGCCAGCGGTATCGGACCAGCCAATGGGGTTGAGCAGTTCTTC. This translates into CASGIGPANGVEQFF.

This clonotype was picked up many times. The rearrangement joins TRBV19 to TRBJ1-2; D remains ambiguous. Germline V gives CDR1 LNHDA, CDR2 SQIVND (reference sequence). The CDR3 length is 14 residues. The ends were cut back, 7 bases at V and 1 base at J, with 13 bases in the middle. This chain's CDR3 is CASTVLGFNYGYTF. The CDR3 DNA sequence: TGTGCCAGTACCGTTTTAGGATTTAACTATGGCTACACCTTC.

V gene TRBV20-1 combines with J gene TRBJ2-3; tentatively, D is TRBD1 (5 bases). Trimming took off 3 bases at V and 2 bases at J, with 15 bases between the two ends. This CDR3 region has 15 residues. Germline lookup yields CDR1 DFQATT and CDR2 SNEGSKA (reference sequence). CDR3 residues: CSASGAASNTDTQYF. CDR3 bases: TGCAGTGCTAGTGGGGCAGCAAGTAACACAGATACGCAGTATTTT.

This clonotype was counted many times. The genes are TRBV24-1 and TRBJ2-2, with D perhaps TRBD2 (6 bases). The CDR3 covers 16 residues. Germline CDR1 and CDR2: KGHDR and SFDVKD. V was trimmed by 3 bases and J by 7 bases, leaving 17 bases between them. The CDR3 coding sequence is TGTGCCACCAGTGATCCCGGGACTCCCGCAATCGGGGAGCTGTTTTTT. Translated: CATSDPGTPAIGELFF.

This clonotype was recorded many times. The CDR3: CASSRKDGQETQYF. The DNA of the CDR3 is TGCGCCAGCAGCCGGAAAGACGGACAAGAGACCCAGTACTTC. V usage is TRBV5-1 and J usage is TRBJ2-5; D is uncertain. The CDR3 runs 14 residues. V lost 4 bases, J lost 2 bases, and 12 bases lay in between. From germline, CDR1 is SGHRS and CDR2 YFSETQ. Combining the CDR3 with reference TRBV5-1 and TRBJ2-5 gives the whole variable domain KAGVTQTPRYLIKTRGQQVTLSCSPISGHRSVSWYQQTPGQGLQFLFEYFSETQRNKGNFPGRFSGRQFSNSRSEMNVSTLELGDSALYLCASSRKDGQETQYFGPGTRLLVL.

This clonotype was picked up many times. The V gene is TRBV29-1, the J gene TRBJ2-1; D may be TRBD1 or TRBD2 (5 bases each). Germline loops: CDR1 SQVTM, CDR2 ANQGSEA. V lost 3 bases and J 12 bases, leaving 18 bases between the germline ends. The CDR3 contains 13 residues. CDR3 amino acids: CSVEDLASGRQFF. DNA for the CDR3: TGCAGCGTTGAGGACTTAGCTTCGGGGCGGCAGTTCTTC.

In this sample, this clonotype turned up many times. The V and J genes are TRBV7-9 and TRBJ2-7; no firm D call. This CDR3 has 13 amino acids. The V and J ends lost 8 bases and 2 bases respectively, with 13 bases between them. Germline CDR1 reads SEHNR; CDR2 reads FQNEAQ (reference sequence). CDR3 region: CASHGPNPYEQYF. CDR3 sequence (DNA): TGTGCCAGCCATGGGCCCAATCCCTACGAGCAGTACTTC.

This clonotype appeared a few times. V usage is TRBV27 and J usage is TRBJ2-1; weak D call: TRBD1 (5 bases). CDR1 MNHEY and CDR2 SMNVEV come from the germline V gene (reference sequence). The V and J ends lost 6 bases and 7 bases respectively, with 10 bases between them. The CDR3 is made up of 12 amino acids. CDR3 amino acids: CASSLNRNEQFF. CDR3 coding DNA: TGTGCCAGCAGCTTGAACAGGAATGAGCAGTTCTTC.

This clonotype was counted between two and nine times. The rearrangement links TRBV5-1 to TRBJ2-2; 7 bases match TRBD2. The length of the CDR3 is 16 residues. V shed 3 bases, J shed 5 bases, and the junction held 10 bases outside the gene matches. Germline values: CDR1 SGHRS, CDR2 YFSETQ. The CDR3 spells CASSYTSAPWTGELFF. The CDR3 bases are TGCGCCAGCAGCTATACTAGCGCCCCGTGGACCGGGGAGCTGTTTTTT.

At least ten counts were recorded for this clonotype. V usage is TRBV6-5 and J usage is TRBJ2-5; TRBD2 matches 8 bases. Germline CDR1 MNHEY, CDR2 SVGAGI. V lost 0 bases, J lost 1 base, and 4 bases stayed unmatched. The CDR3 covers 16 residues. CDR3 amino acids: CASSYSRGLGQETQYF. The CDR3 nucleotides read TGTGCCAGCAGTTACTCGAGGGGACTAGGCCAAGAGACCCAGTACTTC.

This clonotype was detected only a few times. The chain couples TRBV6-5 to TRBJ1-4; D not resolved. Trimming removed 6 bases at V and 5 bases at J, with 7 bases between. Germline values: CDR1 MNHEY, CDR2 SVGAGI. CDR3 length equals 12 residues. The CDR3 sequence: CASRSPNEKLFF. The CDR3 DNA reads TGTGCCAGCAGGTCCCCAAATGAAAAACTGTTTTTT.

This clonotype was counted many times. J is TRBJ2-2 and V is TRBV19; D is ambiguous. The V and J ends lost 2 bases and 1 base respectively, with 11 bases between them. The length of the CDR3 is 16 residues. CDR1 is LNHDA and CDR2 is SQIVND in the germline V gene (reference sequence). The CDR3 DNA reads TGTGCCAGTAGTATAAAAGGGCAGCTGAACACCGGGGAGCTGTTTTTT. Amino acids: CASSIKGQLNTGELFF.

This clonotype was observed a handful of times. The J gene is TRBJ2-3, the V gene TRBV6-1, with TRBD2 matching 8 bases. The V and J ends lost 7 bases and 0 bases, in that order; junction bases with no gene match: 12. This CDR3 is 17 amino acids long. Germline V gene lookup returns CDR1 MNHNS and CDR2 SASEGT. The CDR3: CASILGPLAASTDTQYF. In nucleotides, the CDR3 is TGTGCCAGCATCCTAGGTCCACTAGCGGCTAGCACAGATACGCAGTATTTT.